This note documents a single T cell receptor beta chain sequence. The protocol was immunoSEQ multiplex PCR, while the TCRdb copy is restricted to in-frame clones and leaves out a portion. The sample carries roughly 230,000 clones, around 84% recorded once. It was within 2 weeks before study entry that exposed participants met a COVID-19 case. These data come from a study of blood T cell repertoires in COVID-19. About the study: Some COVID-19 samples were acute and others convalescent; all came from the United States, Italy and Spain.

The CDR3 totals 14 residues. V gave up 5 bases and J gave up 6 bases, with 11 bases separating them. The germline CDR1 and CDR2 sequences are SEHNR and FQNEAQ (reference sequence). Specimen: PBMCs or T cells enriched from blood (not recorded which). The sequence came from a woman aged 45-60 years who had been exposed to COVID-19. V and J are TRBV7-9 and TRBJ1-6; D is possibly TRBD1 (5 bases). The CDR3 region has the DNA TGTGCCAGCAGCCCGGGGGGGGGTAATTCACCCCTCCACTTT. This codes for CASSPGGGNSPLHF.